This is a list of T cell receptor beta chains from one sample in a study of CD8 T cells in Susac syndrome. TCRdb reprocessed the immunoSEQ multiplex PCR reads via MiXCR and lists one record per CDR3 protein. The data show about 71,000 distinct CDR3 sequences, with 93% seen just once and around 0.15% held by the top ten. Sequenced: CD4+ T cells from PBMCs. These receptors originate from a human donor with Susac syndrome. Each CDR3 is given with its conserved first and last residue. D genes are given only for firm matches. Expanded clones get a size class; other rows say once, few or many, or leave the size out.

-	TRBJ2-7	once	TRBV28	CASSSTGKGSYEQYF	TGTGCCAGCAGTTCTACAGGGAAGGGGTCGTACGAGCAGTACTTC
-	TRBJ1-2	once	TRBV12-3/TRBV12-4	CASSAPFGYGYTF	TGTGCCAGCAGCGCCCCATTTGGCTATGGCTACACCTTC
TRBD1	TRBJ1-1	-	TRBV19	CASLSNRGRRNTEAFF	TGTGCCAGCTTATCTAACAGGGGGCGGCGGAACACTGAAGCTTTCTTT
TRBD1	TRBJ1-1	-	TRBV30	CAWSGPGGVGTEAFF	TGTGCCTGGAGTGGTCCAGGGGGCGTTGGGACTGAAGCTTTCTTT
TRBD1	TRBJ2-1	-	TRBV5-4	CASSQPGQGSNEQFF	TGTGCCAGCAGCCAACCGGGACAGGGGTCCAATGAGCAGTTCTTC
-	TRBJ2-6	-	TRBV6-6	CASTPKLSSGANVLTF	TGTGCCAGCACTCCCAAACTGAGCTCTGGGGCCAACGTCCTGACTTTC
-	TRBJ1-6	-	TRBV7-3	CASSRDGKNSPLHF	TGTGCCAGCAGCCGGGACGGCAAGAATTCACCCCTCCACTTT
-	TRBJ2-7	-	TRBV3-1	CASSQWSVSSYEQYF	TGTGCCAGCAGCCAATGGAGCGTAAGCTCCTACGAGCAGTACTTC
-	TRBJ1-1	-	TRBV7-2	CASSFNRNTEAFF	TGTGCCAGCAGCTTTAACAGGAACACTGAAGCTTTCTTT
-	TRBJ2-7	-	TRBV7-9	CASNLGGPTSEQYF	TGTGCCAGCAACCTCGGCGGGCCTACGAGCGAGCAGTACTTC
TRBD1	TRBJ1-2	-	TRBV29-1	CSVLYGPRTGYGYTF	TGCAGCGTCCTATACGGCCCTCGGACAGGCTATGGCTACACCTTC
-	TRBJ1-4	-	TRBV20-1	CSAREAGRNEKLFF	TGCAGTGCTAGAGAAGCAGGGAGGAATGAAAAACTGTTTTTT
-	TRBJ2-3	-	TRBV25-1	CATNKGNTDTQYF	TGTGCCACCAACAAGGGGAACACAGATACGCAGTATTTT
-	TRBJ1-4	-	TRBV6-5	CASSSFVANEKLFF	TGTGCCAGCAGTTCGTTCGTAGCTAATGAAAAACTGTTTTTT
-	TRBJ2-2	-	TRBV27	CASSLNRVNGELFF	TGTGCCAGCAGTTTGAACAGGGTTAACGGGGAGCTGTTTTTT
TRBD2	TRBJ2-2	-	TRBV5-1	CASSFSGSGELFF	TGCGCCAGCAGCTTTAGCGGGTCCGGGGAGCTGTTTTTT
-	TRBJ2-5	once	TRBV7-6	CASSINQETQYF	TGTGCCAGCAGCATCAACCAAGAGACCCAGTACTTC
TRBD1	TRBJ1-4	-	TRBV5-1	CASSFGTVNEKLFF	TGCGCCAGCAGCTTCGGGACAGTTAATGAAAAACTGTTTTTT
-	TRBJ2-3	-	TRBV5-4	CASSLAGIDTQYF	TGTGCCAGCAGCTTGGCAGGGATAGATACGCAGTATTTT
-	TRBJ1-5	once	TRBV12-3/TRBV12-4	CASSLAGFGNQPQHF	TGTGCCAGCAGTTTAGCAGGGTTCGGCAATCAGCCCCAGCATTTT
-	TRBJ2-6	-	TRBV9	CASSGLRHSGANVLTF	TGTGCCAGCAGCGGACTGAGGCACTCTGGGGCCAACGTCCTGACTTTC
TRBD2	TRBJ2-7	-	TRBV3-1	CASSRTSGGGYEQYF	TGTGCCAGCAGCCGGACTAGCGGAGGAGGCTACGAGCAGTACTTC
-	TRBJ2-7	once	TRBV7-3	CASSLEDSRLGYEQYF	TGTGCCAGCAGCTTAGAGGACAGTCGTCTAGGTTACGAGCAGTACTTC
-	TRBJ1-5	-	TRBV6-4	CARRIGADNQPQHF	TGTGCCAGAAGGATCGGGGCCGACAATCAGCCCCAGCATTTT
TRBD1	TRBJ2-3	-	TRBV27	CASRTRTGGLLTDTQYF	TGTGCCAGCAGAACTCGGACAGGCGGTCTCCTTACAGATACGCAGTATTTT
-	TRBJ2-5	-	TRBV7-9	CASSPQTGLWTQYF	TGTGCCAGCAGCCCTCAGACAGGCCTGTGGACCCAGTACTTC
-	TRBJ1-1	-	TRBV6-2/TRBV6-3	CASSYMRTRPTEAFF	TGTGCCAGCAGTTACATGAGGACACGACCCACTGAAGCTTTCTTT
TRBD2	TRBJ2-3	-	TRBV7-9	CASTPSGADTQYF	TGTGCCAGCACACCTAGCGGGGCAGATACGCAGTATTTT
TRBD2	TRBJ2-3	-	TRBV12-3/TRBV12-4	CASGRGGPGTDTQYF	TGTGCCAGCGGGCGGGGGGGCCCTGGCACAGATACGCAGTATTTT
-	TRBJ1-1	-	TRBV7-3	CASSLMPAANTEAFF	TGTGCCAGCAGCTTAATGCCGGCTGCGAACACTGAAGCTTTCTTT
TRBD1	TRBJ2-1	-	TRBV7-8	CASSSDRGFSNEQFF	TGTGCCAGCAGCTCGGACAGGGGTTTTAGCAATGAGCAGTTCTTC
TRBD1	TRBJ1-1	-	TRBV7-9	CASSLDTSDRGTEAFF	TGTGCCAGCAGCTTAGACACCTCTGACAGGGGCACTGAAGCTTTCTTT
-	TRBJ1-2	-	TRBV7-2	CASSLARTQNYGYTF	TGTGCCAGCAGCTTAGCGAGGACACAGAACTATGGCTACACCTTC
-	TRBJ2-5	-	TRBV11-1	CASSPSRTEETQYF	TGTGCCAGCAGCCCCTCTAGGACAGAAGAGACCCAGTACTTC